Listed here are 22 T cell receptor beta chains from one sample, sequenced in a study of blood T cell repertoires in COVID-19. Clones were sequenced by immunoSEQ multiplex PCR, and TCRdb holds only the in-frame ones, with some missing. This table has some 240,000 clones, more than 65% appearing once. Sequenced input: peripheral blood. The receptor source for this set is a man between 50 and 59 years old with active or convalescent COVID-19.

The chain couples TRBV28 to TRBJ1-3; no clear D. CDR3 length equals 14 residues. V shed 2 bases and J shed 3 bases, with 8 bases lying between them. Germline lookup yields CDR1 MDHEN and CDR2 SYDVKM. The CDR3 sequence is CASSLQRRGNTIYF. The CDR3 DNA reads TGTGCCAGCAGTTTACAGCGTCGTGGAAACACCATATATTTT.

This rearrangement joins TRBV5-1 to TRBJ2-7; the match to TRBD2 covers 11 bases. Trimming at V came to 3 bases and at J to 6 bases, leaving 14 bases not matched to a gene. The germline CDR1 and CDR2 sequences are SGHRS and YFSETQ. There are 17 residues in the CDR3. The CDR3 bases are TGCGCCAGCAGCTCCGGGACTAGCGGTAGAGTCAGGGCCGAGCAGTACTTC. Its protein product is CASSSGTSGRVRAEQYF.

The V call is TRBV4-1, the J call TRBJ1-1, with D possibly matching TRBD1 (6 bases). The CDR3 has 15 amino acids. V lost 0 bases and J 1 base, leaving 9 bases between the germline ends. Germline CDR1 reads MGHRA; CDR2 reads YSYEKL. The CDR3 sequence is CASSQDPGANTEAFF. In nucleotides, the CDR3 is TGCGCCAGCAGCCAAGACCCAGGGGCGAACACTGAAGCTTTCTTT.

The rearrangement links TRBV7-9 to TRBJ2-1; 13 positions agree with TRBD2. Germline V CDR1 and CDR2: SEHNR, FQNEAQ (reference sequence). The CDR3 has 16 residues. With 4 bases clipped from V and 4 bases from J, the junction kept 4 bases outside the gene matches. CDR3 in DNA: TGTGCCAGCAGCTGGACTAGCGGGAGCCATTACAATGAGCAGTTCTTC. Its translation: CASSWTSGSHYNEQFF.

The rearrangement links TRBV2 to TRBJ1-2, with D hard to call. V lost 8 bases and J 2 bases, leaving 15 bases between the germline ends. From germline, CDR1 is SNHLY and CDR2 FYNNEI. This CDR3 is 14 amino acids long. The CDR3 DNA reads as TGTGCCAGCTCAATGATTGGAGCAAACTATGGCTACACCTTC. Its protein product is CASSMIGANYGYTF.

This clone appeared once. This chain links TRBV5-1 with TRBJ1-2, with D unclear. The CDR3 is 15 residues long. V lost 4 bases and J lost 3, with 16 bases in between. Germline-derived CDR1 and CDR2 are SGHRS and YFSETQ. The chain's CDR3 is CASSPGLHLYYGYTF. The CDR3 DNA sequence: TGCGCCAGCAGCCCTGGGCTACACCTATACTATGGCTACACCTTC.

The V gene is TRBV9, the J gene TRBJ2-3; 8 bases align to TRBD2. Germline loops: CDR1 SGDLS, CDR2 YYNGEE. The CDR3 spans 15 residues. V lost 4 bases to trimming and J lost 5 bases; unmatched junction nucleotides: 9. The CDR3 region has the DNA TGTGCCAGCAGCCCCCGCTCGGGAGGGGGAGATACGCAGTATTTT. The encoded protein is CASSPRSGGGDTQYF. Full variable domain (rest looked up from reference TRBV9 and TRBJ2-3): DSGVTQTPKHLITATGQRVTLRCSPRSGDLSVYWYQQSLDQGLQFLIQYYNGEERAKGNILERFSAQQFPDLHSELNLSSLELGDSALYFCASSPRSGGGDTQYFGPGTRLTVL.

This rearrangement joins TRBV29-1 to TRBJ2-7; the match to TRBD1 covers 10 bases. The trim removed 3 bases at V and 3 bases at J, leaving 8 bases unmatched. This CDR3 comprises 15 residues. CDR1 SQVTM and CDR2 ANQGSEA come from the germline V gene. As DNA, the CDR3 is TGCAGCGTTGACCAGACAGGACAGGGGGACTACGAGCAGTACTTC. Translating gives CSVDQTGQGDYEQYF.

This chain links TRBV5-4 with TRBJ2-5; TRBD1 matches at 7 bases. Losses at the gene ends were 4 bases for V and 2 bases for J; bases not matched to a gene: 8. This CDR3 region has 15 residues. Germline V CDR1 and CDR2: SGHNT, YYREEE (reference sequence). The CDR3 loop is CASSRDRGVQETQYF. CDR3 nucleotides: TGTGCCAGCAGCAGGGACAGAGGGGTACAAGAGACCCAGTACTTC.

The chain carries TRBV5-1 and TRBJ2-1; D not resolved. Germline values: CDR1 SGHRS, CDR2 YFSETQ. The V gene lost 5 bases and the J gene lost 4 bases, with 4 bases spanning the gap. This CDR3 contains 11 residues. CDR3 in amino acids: CASREYNEQFF. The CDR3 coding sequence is TGCGCCAGCAGGGAGTACAATGAGCAGTTCTTC.

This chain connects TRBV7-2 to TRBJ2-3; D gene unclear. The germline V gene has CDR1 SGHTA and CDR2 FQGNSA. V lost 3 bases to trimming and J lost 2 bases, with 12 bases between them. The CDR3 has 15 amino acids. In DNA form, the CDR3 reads TGTGCCAGCAGCTTTCAGGCAGGCTACACAGATACGCAGTATTTT. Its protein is CASSFQAGYTDTQYF. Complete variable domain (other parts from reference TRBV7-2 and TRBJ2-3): GAGVSQSPSNKVTEKGKDVELRCDPISGHTALYWYRQSLGQGLEFLIYFQGNSAPDKSGLPSDRFSAERTGGSVSTLTIQRTQQEDSAVYLCASSFQAGYTDTQYFGPGTRLTVL.

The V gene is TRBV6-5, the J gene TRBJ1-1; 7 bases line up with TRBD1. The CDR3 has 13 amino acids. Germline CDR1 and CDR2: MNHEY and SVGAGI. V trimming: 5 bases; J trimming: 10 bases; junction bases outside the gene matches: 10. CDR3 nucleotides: TGTGCCAGCAGTCCGAACCCAGGGGGAGTAGCTTTCTTT. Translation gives CASSPNPGGVAFF.

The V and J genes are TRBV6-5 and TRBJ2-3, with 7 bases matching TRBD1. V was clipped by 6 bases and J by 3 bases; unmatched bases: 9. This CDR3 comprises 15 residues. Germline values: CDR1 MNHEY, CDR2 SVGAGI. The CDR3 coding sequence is TGTGCCAGCAGCGCGACAGGGATCAAGACAGATACGCAGTATTTT. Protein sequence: CASSATGIKTDTQYF.

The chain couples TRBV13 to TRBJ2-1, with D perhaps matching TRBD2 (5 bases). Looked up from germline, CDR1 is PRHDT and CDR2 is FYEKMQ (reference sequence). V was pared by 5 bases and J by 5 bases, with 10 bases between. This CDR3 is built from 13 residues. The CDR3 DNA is TGTGCCAGCAGCCGGAGGACTGACAATGAGCAGTTCTTC. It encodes CASSRRTDNEQFF.

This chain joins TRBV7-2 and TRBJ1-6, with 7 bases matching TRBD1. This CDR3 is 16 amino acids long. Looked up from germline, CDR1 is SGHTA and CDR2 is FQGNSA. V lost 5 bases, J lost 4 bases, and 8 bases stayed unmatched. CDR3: CASSRAGTAYNSPLHF. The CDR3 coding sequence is TGTGCCAGCAGCAGAGCCGGGACAGCATATAATTCACCCCTCCACTTT.

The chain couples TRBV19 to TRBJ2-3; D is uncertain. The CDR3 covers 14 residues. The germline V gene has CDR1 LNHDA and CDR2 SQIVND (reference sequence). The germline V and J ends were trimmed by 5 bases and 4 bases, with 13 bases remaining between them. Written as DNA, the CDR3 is TGTGCCAGTAGTTCCACCTTAGCCCCAGATACGCAGTATTTT. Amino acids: CASSSTLAPDTQYF.

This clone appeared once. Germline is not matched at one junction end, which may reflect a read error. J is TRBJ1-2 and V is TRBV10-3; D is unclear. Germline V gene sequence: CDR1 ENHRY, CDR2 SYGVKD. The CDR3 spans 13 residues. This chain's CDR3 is CATSEQKFYGYTF. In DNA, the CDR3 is TGTGCCACCAGTGAGCAGAAATTCTATGGCTACACCTTC.

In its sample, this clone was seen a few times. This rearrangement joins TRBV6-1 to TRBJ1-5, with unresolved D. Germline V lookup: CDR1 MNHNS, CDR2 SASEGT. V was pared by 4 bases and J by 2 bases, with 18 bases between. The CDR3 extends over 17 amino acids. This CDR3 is CASSVFRTQGGNQPQHF. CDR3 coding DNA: TGTGCCAGCAGTGTGTTCAGGACTCAAGGAGGCAATCAGCCCCAGCATTTT.

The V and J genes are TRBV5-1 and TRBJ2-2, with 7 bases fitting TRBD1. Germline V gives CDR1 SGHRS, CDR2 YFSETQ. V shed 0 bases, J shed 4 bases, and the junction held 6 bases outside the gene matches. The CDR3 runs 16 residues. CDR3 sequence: CASSLAGRGTTGELFF. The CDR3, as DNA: TGCGCCAGCAGCTTGGCCGGCAGGGGGACCACCGGGGAGCTGTTTTTT.

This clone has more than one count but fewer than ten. The CDR3 DNA follows: TGTGCCAGCAGCCAAGATAGGGGGCAGGGTGGGAACACCGGGGAGCTGTTTTTT. It yields the protein CASSQDRGQGGNTGELFF. The gene calls are TRBV3-1 (or the pseudogene TRBV3-2) and TRBJ2-2; 7 bases are a match to TRBD1. J lost 1 base, V lost 0 bases, and 8 bases had no gene match. Germline CDR1 reads LGHDT; CDR2 reads YNNKEL (reference sequence). The CDR3 is 18 residues long.

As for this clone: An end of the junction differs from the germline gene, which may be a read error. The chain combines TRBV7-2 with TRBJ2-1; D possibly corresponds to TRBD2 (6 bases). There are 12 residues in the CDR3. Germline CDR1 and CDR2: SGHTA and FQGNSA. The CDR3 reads CASSSLGTPPVF. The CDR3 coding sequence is TGTGCCAGCAGCTCACTCGGGACTCCTCCTGTCTTC.

The CDR3 is CASSLLVGTGVYEQFF. CDR3 bases: TGTGCCAGCAGTTTATTGGTCGGGACAGGGGTCTATGAGCAGTTCTTC. V usage is TRBV27 and J usage is TRBJ2-1, with 10 bases that match TRBD1. The germline V gene encodes CDR1 MNHEY and CDR2 SMNVEV (reference sequence). The CDR3 has 16 residues. V trimming: 1 base; J trimming: 8 bases; junction bases outside the gene matches: 8.